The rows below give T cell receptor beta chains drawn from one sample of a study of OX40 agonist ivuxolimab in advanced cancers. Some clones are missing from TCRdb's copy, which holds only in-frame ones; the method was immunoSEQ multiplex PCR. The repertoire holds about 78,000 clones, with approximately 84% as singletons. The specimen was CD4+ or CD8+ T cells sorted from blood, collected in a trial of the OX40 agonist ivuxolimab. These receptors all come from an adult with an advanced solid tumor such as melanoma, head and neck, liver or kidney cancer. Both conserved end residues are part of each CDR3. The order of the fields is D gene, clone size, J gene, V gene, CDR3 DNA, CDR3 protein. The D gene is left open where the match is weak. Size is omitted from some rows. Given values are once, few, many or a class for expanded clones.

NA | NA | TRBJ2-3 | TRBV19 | TGTGCCAGTAGTATAGATGGAGGGGTGGGCACAGATACGCAGTATTTT | CASSIDGGVGTDTQYF
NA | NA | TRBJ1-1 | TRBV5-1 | TGCGCCAGCAGCTTGATATCACAGCTAGAAGCTTTCTTT | CASSLISQLEAFF
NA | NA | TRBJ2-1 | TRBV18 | TGTGCCAGCTCCCCTAATGGGGTTCGATACAATGAGCAGTTCTTC | CASSPNGVRYNEQFF
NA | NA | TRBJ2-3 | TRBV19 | TGTGCCAGTAGTAGACGGCAGACCAGCACAGATACGCAGTATTTT | CASSRRQTSTDTQYF
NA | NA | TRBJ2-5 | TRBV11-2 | TGTGCCAGCAGCTTAGCCAGGCAGGAGACCCAGTACTTC | CASSLARQETQYF
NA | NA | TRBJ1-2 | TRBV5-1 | TGCGCCAGCAGCCCCCAACCAGCAGGTTCGCTCGGCTACACCTTC | CASSPQPAGSLGYTF
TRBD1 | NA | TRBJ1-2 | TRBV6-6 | TGTGCCAGCACCAACTCAGGGGGGTTAAACTATGGCTACACCTTC | CASTNSGGLNYGYTF
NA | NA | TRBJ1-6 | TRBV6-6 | TGTGCCAGCCTCCGAGGGGACCCCTATAATTCACCCCTCCACTTT | CASLRGDPYNSPLHF
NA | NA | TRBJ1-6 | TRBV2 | TGTGCCAGCAGTCTCTCCTTTTCTGCAGGGGTCATTTCACCCCTCCACTTT | CASSLSFSAGVISPLHF
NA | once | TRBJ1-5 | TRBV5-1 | TGCGCCAGCAGCCACACGGGGGGGGAACAGCCCCAGCATTTT | CASSHTGGEQPQHF
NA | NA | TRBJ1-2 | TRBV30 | TGTGCCTGGAGTGCAAGGGCGCTGGGACGGCAAACTAACTATGGCTACACCTTC | CAWSARALGRQTNYGYTF
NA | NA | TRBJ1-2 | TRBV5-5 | TGTGCCAGCAGCCCTGCCCCCCTAGGCGGCTACACCTTC | CASSPAPLGGYTF
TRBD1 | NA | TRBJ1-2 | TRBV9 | TGTGCCAGCAGCGAACAGGGGGCCTATGGCTACACCTTC | CASSEQGAYGYTF
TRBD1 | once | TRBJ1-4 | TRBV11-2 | TGTGCCAGCAGCTTAAGACGACAGGGTGCTAATGAAAAACTGTTTTTT | CASSLRRQGANEKLFF
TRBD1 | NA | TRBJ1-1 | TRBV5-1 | TGCGCCAGCACAAGGACAGGGATAAACACTGAAGCTTTCTTT | CASTRTGINTEAFF
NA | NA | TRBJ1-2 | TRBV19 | TGTGCCAGTAGTATTCCAGGTTATGGCTACACCTTC | CASSIPGYGYTF
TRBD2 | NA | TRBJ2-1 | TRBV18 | TGTGCCAGCTCACCATCTCACCGGGACTACAACAATGAGCAGTTCTTC | CASSPSHRDYNNEQFF
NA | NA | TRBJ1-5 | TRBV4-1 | TGCGCCAGCAGAACAAACACTCTACGGCAGCCCCAGCATTTT | CASRTNTLRQPQHF
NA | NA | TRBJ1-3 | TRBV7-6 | TGTGCCAGCAGCTTAGATGCGGGCCGTCCCTGGAACACCATATATTTT | CASSLDAGRPWNTIYF
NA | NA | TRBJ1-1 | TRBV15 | TGTGCCACCAGCAGAGATATTTGGTTAGACACTGAAGCTTTCTTT | CATSRDIWLDTEAFF